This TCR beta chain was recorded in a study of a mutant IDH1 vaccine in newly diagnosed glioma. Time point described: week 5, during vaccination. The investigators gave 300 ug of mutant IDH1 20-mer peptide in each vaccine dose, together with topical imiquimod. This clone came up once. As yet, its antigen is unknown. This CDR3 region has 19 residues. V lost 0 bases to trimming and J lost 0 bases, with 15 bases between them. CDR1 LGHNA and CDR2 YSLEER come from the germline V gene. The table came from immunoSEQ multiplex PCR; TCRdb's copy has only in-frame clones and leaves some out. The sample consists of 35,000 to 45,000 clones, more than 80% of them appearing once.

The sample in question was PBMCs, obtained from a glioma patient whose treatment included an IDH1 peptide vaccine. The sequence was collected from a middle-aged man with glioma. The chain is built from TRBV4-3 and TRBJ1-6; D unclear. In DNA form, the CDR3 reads TGCGCCAGCAGCCAAGATTGGACCGCAACGAGCTCCTATAATTCACCCCTCCACTTT. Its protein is CASSQDWTATSSYNSPLHF.